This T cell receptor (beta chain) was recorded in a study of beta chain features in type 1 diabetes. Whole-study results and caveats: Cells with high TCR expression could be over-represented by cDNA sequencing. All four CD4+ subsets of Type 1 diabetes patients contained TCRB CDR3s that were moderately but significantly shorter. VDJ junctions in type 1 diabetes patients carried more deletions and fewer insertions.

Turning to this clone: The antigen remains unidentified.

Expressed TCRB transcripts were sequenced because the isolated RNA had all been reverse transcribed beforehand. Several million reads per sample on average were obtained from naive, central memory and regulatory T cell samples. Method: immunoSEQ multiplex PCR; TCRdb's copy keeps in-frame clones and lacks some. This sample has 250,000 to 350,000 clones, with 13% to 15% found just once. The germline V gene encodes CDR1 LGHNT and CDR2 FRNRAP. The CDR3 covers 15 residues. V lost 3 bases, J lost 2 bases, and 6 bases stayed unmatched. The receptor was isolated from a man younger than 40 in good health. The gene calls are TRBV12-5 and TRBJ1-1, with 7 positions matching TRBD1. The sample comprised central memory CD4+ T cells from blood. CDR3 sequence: CASGFPQGSNTEAFF. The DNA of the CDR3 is TGTGCTAGTGGTTTCCCACAGGGGTCCAACACTGAAGCTTTCTTT.